Listed below are T cell receptor beta chains from one sample, sequenced in a study of human T cells and chemical hapten exposure. Via MiXCR, TCRdb re-called the RACE reads, giving one row per CDR3 protein. The sample consists of 100,000 or so distinct CDR3 sequences, under 40% of them appearing once. Sequences were derived from whole blood, sampled in connection with sensitization to the hapten diphenylcyclopropenone (DPC). These receptor sequences come from a man between 35 and 55 years old with alopecia areata. Some clones in this sample may be carry-over from other donors' samples. Each CDR3 is given with its conserved first and last residue. Fields, in order: V gene, D gene, clone size, J gene, CDR3 DNA, CDR3 protein. D genes are given only for firm matches. Size tells how often a clone was seen (once, few, many) or the class of an expanded clone, and some rows leave it out.

>TRBV5-1|TRBD1|NA|TRBJ2-5
TGCGCCAGCAGCCCGTACCGGGACAGGGACCAAGAGACCCAGTACTTC
CASSPYRDRDQETQYF
>TRBV29-1|NA|few|TRBJ2-7
TGCAGCGATCGGACGGACTCCTACGAGCAGTACTTC
CSDRTDSYEQYF
>TRBV7-3|TRBD2|NA|TRBJ2-7
TGTGCCAGCAGTCCTCCCGGGGGGTACGAGCAGTACTTC
CASSPPGGYEQYF
>TRBV29-1|NA|NA|TRBJ2-1
TGCAGCGTTCAAAGGGGGTCCTACAATGAGCAGTTCTTC
CSVQRGSYNEQFF
>TRBV9|NA|NA|TRBJ2-3
TGTGCCAGCAGCGTCGGATATGGCACAGATACGCAGTATTTT
CASSVGYGTDTQYF
>TRBV30|TRBD1|few|TRBJ1-5
TGTGCCTGGAGTAGGACAGGGGACAATCAGCCCCAGCATTTT
CAWSRTGDNQPQHF
>TRBV20-1|NA|NA|TRBJ1-5
TGCAGTGCCATAACCGGGATCCGACCTTTTGGAGGGCAGCCCCAGCATTTT
CSAITGIRPFGGQPQHF
>TRBV28|NA|NA|TRBJ2-3
TGTGCCAGCAGTTTGGGCAAGAGGGGCACAGATACGCAGTATTTT
CASSLGKRGTDTQYF
>TRBV5-5|NA|few|TRBJ2-3
TGTGCCAGCAGAACCCCGGGACTGCGTGGCACAGATACGCAGTATTTT
CASRTPGLRGTDTQYF
>TRBV20-1|NA|NA|TRBJ2-3
TGCAGTGCGGAGGGACTGACAGATACGCAGTATTTT
CSAEGLTDTQYF
>TRBV5-1|TRBD2|few|TRBJ2-3
TGCGCCAGCAGCCCAACCCTCTTGGCTAGCGGGAGTTTGGATACGCAGTATTTT
CASSPTLLASGSLDTQYF
>TRBV12-3/TRBV12-4|NA|few|TRBJ1-4
TGTGCCAGCAGTTTCCGGACGGTGGCTAATGAAAAACTGTTTTTT
CASSFRTVANEKLFF
>TRBV12-3/TRBV12-4|TRBD2|NA|TRBJ2-3
TGTGCCAGCAGGCTAGCGGTTCTTAACACAGATACGCAGTATTTT
CASRLAVLNTDTQYF
>TRBV6-1|NA|NA|TRBJ2-3
TGTGCCAGCAGTTGGGGGCAGCGGGGAGATACGCAGTATTTT
CASSWGQRGDTQYF
>TRBV18|NA|few|TRBJ2-2
TGTGCCAGCTCACTGTCGTTACAGAACACCGGGGAGCTGTTTTTT
CASSLSLQNTGELFF
>TRBV28|TRBD2|NA|TRBJ2-7
TGTGCCAGCAGTTTATCGGGGGTCAGCGGGAGCTGGTACGAGCAGTACTTC
CASSLSGVSGSWYEQYF
>TRBV7-3|NA|few|TRBJ2-1
TGTGCCAGCAGCCTATACGACAATGAGCAGTTCTTC
CASSLYDNEQFF
>TRBV5-1|TRBD2|few|TRBJ2-1
TGCGCCAGCAGCTTCCTAGCGGGAGGTCATGAGCAGTTCTTC
CASSFLAGGHEQFF